These 31 T cell receptor beta chains came from one sample sequenced in a study of Graves' ophthalmopathy and Graves' hyperthyroidism. The study amplified TCR beta CDR3 regions using RNA transcripts. RT-PCR in the first round used HTBI primers; a second-round multiplex PCR followed. TCRdb ran MiXCR on the multiplex PCR reads and lists one entry per CDR3 protein. The sample contains 400,000 to 500,000 distinct CDR3 sequences, 20% to 25% of which appear only once. What was sequenced was peripheral blood. The receptors derive from a woman aged 18-35 years with stable Graves' hyperthyroidism.

This clonotype showed up many times. The chain combines TRBV7-6 with TRBJ2-7, with D possibly TRBD2 on 7 matching bases. This CDR3 is 14 amino acids long. V lost 2 bases and J lost 6, with 14 bases in between. Germline V gene sequence: CDR1 SGHVS, CDR2 FNYEAQ. This chain's CDR3 is CASSLRGRASEQYF. CDR3 DNA sequence: TGTGCCAGCAGCTTAAGGGGGAGGGCCAGCGAGCAGTACTTC.

This clonotype appeared many times. The genes are TRBV11-2 and TRBJ2-5; D is ambiguous. The V and J ends lost 5 bases and 1 base respectively, with 8 bases between them. Germline V CDR1 and CDR2: SGHAT, FQNNGV. The CDR3 is made up of 13 amino acids. The CDR3 nucleotides are TGTGCCAGCAGCCAAAATCGCCAAGAGACCCAGTACTTC. It is translated as CASSQNRQETQYF.

At least ten counts were recorded for this clonotype. This rearrangement joins TRBV12-3 or TRBV12-4 to TRBJ2-7; maybe TRBD2 (6 bases). The V end was cut by 5 bases, the J end by 1 base, with 12 bases between. The CDR3 consists of 14 residues. CDR3 protein: CASSVRDSSYEQYF. The CDR3 nucleotides read TGTGCCAGCAGTGTCCGGGACTCATCCTACGAGCAGTACTTC.

This clonotype was counted ten times or more. The V and J genes are TRBV6-1 and TRBJ1-1; possibly TRBD1 for D (5 bases). Trimming stripped 4 bases from V and 0 bases from J, with 15 bases between. The CDR3 has 16 amino acids. CDR1 is MNHNS, CDR2 SASEGT, per germline. The CDR3 DNA reads as TGTGCCAGCAGTGTCGGGACGGCGGTTATGAACACTGAAGCTTTCTTT. It specifies CASSVGTAVMNTEAFF.

This clonotype was detected ten times or more. The chain links TRBV7-8 to TRBJ1-1; D uncertain. Deletions cut 0 bases from V and 5 bases from J, with 13 bases between. This CDR3 region has 15 residues. The germline V gene has CDR1 SGHVS and CDR2 FQNEAQ. The CDR3 DNA follows: TGTGCCAGCAGCTTAGCCGCTCAGACGGGAACTGAAGCTTTCTTT. It specifies CASSLAAQTGTEAFF.

Ten or more counts support this clonotype. The CDR3 DNA is TGTGCCAGCACCAACCGGGGGAGGAACACTGAAGCTTTCTTT. It is translated as CASTNRGRNTEAFF. This rearrangement joins TRBV6-5 to TRBJ1-1; the D gene is possibly TRBD1 (5 bases). V was cut by 7 bases and J by 1 base, with 13 bases left in between. The CDR3 length is 14 residues. Germline V gene sequence: CDR1 MNHEY, CDR2 SVGAGI.

This clonotype was picked up many times. The V gene is TRBV3-1, the J gene TRBJ1-2; no reliable D call. The germline gives CDR1 LGHDT, CDR2 YNNKEL (reference sequence). The V and J ends lost 3 bases and 6 bases respectively, with 11 bases between them. The CDR3 covers 13 residues. The CDR3 sequence is CASSQNGEDGYTF. The CDR3 nucleotides are TGTGCCAGCAGCCAGAACGGGGAAGATGGCTACACCTTC.

There are many counts of this clonotype. The chain is built from TRBV6-2 or TRBV6-3 and TRBJ1-2; TRBD1 matches 7 bases. Germline V gene lookup returns CDR1 MNHEY and CDR2 SVGEGT. The CDR3 runs to 19 residues. V lost 2 bases, J lost 4 bases, and 19 bases stayed unmatched. CDR3 loop: CASSYGGGRGPRWGYGYTF. Written as DNA, the CDR3 is TGTGCCAGCAGTTACGGAGGGGGCAGGGGCCCTCGGTGGGGCTATGGCTACACCTTC.

This clonotype occurred many times. The chain joins TRBV18 to TRBJ1-3; no definite D call. Trimming cost V 3 bases and J 0 bases, with 9 bases left between them. The CDR3 totals 15 residues. CDR1 and CDR2 (germline): KGHSH, LQKENI. The CDR3: CASSPVRDSGNTIYF. CDR3 bases: TGTGCCAGCTCACCCGTCCGGGACTCTGGAAACACCATATATTTT. The whole variable domain, filled in from reference TRBV18 and TRBJ1-3, reads NAGVMQNPRHLVRRRGQEARLRCSPMKGHSHVYWYRQLPEEGLKFMVYLQKENIIDESGMPKERFSAEFPKEGPSILRIQQVVRGDSAAYFCASSPVRDSGNTIYFGEGSWLTVV.

This clonotype was recorded many times. V gene TRBV19 combines with J gene TRBJ1-2; a weak D match, TRBD1 (6 bases). CDR3 length: 16 residues. CDR1 is LNHDA and CDR2 is SQIVND in the germline V gene (reference sequence). Trimming pared 7 bases from V and 0 bases from J, leaving 18 bases between. In DNA, the CDR3 is TGTGCCAGTAAGAGACAGGCGGATGGAGCTAACTATGGCTACACCTTC. It yields the protein CASKRQADGANYGYTF.

V and J are TRBV28 and TRBJ1-5; D gene unclear. V dropped 6 bases and J dropped 6 bases, with 21 bases sitting between them. CDR3 length: 16 amino acids. Germline V gene data show CDR1 as MDHEN and CDR2 as SYDVKM. This CDR3 is CASSNVMGSRSQPQHF. The CDR3, as DNA: TGTGCCAGCAGCAATGTCATGGGGTCCAGAAGTCAGCCCCAGCATTTT. Full variable domain (rest looked up from reference TRBV28 and TRBJ1-5): DVKVTQSSRYLVKRTGEKVFLECVQDMDHENMFWYRQDPGLGLRLIYFSYDVKMKEKGDIPEGYSVSREKKERFSLILESASTNQTSMYLCASSNVMGSRSQPQHFGDGTRLSIL.

This clonotype has a count of ten or more. The chain is built from TRBV6-4 and TRBJ2-2; 8 bases match TRBD1. CDR3 size: 18 residues. The V gene's germline CDR1 is MRHNA and CDR2 SNTAGT. V lost 5 bases to trimming and J lost 6 bases; unmatched junction nucleotides: 17. This CDR3 is CASSPWTGSTSIPGELFF. The CDR3, as DNA: TGTGCCAGCAGTCCTTGGACAGGGAGTACGTCCATACCCGGGGAGCTGTTTTTT.

This clonotype showed up many times. The rearrangement uses TRBV4-3 and TRBJ2-7; TRBD1 matches 8 bases. CDR1 and CDR2 (germline): LGHNA, YSLEER. The CDR3 is made up of 15 amino acids. V gave up 1 base and J gave up 3 bases; unmatched junction bases: 5. The CDR3 loop reads CASSQVGQGGYEQYF. CDR3 DNA sequence: TGCGCCAGCAGCCAAGTAGGACAGGGCGGCTACGAGCAGTACTTC.

This clonotype was recorded at least ten times. The chain employs TRBV20-1 and TRBJ2-7; 7 bases align to TRBD1. J gave up 1 base and V 6 bases, and 9 bases lay outside the gene matches. Germline V gives CDR1 DFQATT, CDR2 SNEGSKA (reference sequence). The CDR3 totals 14 residues. CDR3 region: CSAETGVGSYEQYF. The CDR3 DNA is TGCAGTGCAGAAACAGGGGTGGGATCCTACGAGCAGTACTTC.

This clonotype was counted many times. The genes are TRBV6-9 and TRBJ2-7; D gene uncertain. Trimming cost V 4 bases and J 0 bases, with 10 bases left between them. The CDR3 is made up of 14 amino acids. Germline CDR1 is MNHGY and CDR2 is SVAAGI. The CDR3 nucleotides are TGTGCCAGCAGTTTTGAGGTCAACTCCTACGAGCAGTACTTC. It is translated as CASSFEVNSYEQYF.

In its sample, this clonotype was seen once. The chain recombines TRBV12-3 or TRBV12-4 with TRBJ1-5; the match to TRBD1 covers 7 bases. V dropped 6 bases and J dropped 2; count of bases not matched to a gene: 7. This CDR3 spans 15 amino acids. CDR3 in DNA: TGTGCCAGCAGGCGAGGGGGCCAGGGCAATCAGCCCCAGCATTTT. It yields the protein CASRRGGQGNQPQHF.

The sample holds a few counts of this clonotype. The V and J genes are TRBV5-1 and TRBJ2-3; no firm D call. This CDR3 has 13 residues. CDR1 is SGHRS, CDR2 YFSETQ, per germline. V lost 4 bases to trimming and J lost 2 bases, with 8 bases between them. This chain's CDR3 is CASSATPTDTQYF. The CDR3 nucleotides are TGCGCCAGCAGCGCCACACCCACAGATACGCAGTATTTT.

CDR3 protein: CASSPMRGQPQHF. The CDR3, as DNA: TGTGCCAGCAGCCCCATGAGGGGTCAGCCCCAGCATTTT. The gene calls are TRBV11-2 and TRBJ1-5, with a tentative D call TRBD1 (5 bases). CDR3 size: 13 residues. V dropped 5 bases and J dropped 6 bases, with 11 bases sitting between them. CDR1 is SGHAT and CDR2 is FQNNGV in the germline V gene.

This clonotype was picked up many times. A read error may be the cause here, since a much bigger clone is one base away. The gene calls are TRBV5-1 and TRBJ2-5; 11 bases align to TRBD2. Germline-derived CDR1 and CDR2 are SGHRS and YFSETQ. The CDR3 sequence is 16 residues long. The CDR3 loop is CASSLRRLAGQETKYF. CDR3 DNA: TGCGCCAGCAGCTTGCGACGACTAGCGGGACAAGAGACCAAGTACTTC.

The rearrangement uses TRBV9 and TRBJ2-1; 7 bases are a match to TRBD2. V lost 0 bases and J lost 7; bases outside the gene matches: 4. Per the germline V gene, CDR1 is SGDLS and CDR2 is YYNGEE. CDR3 size: 14 residues. The CDR3 protein is CASSVETSVNEQFF. CDR3 bases: TGTGCCAGCAGCGTAGAAACTAGCGTGAATGAGCAGTTCTTC.

This clonotype was counted ten times or more. V and J are TRBV27 and TRBJ2-7, with TRBD1 identical over 7 bases. V lost 6 bases, J lost 2 bases, and 7 bases stayed unmatched. The CDR3 extends over 14 amino acids. The germline CDR1 and CDR2 sequences are MNHEY and SMNVEV (reference sequence). Here the CDR3 reads CASSRHGTAYEQYF. The CDR3 DNA reads as TGTGCCAGCAGCAGACACGGGACAGCCTACGAGCAGTACTTC.

Many counts were recorded for this clonotype. V is TRBV5-1 and J is TRBJ1-6, with D possibly being TRBD1 (6 bases). This CDR3 region has 14 residues. The ends were cut back, 7 bases at V and 10 bases at J, with 18 bases in the middle. Germline assignment: CDR1 SGHRS and CDR2 YFSETQ. The CDR3 is CASSPAVGGSPLHF. The CDR3 nucleotides read TGCGCCAGCTCCCCGGCAGTAGGGGGATCACCCCTCCACTTT. The full variable domain, in which reference TRBV5-1 and TRBJ1-6 provide the parts outside the CDR3, is KAGVTQTPRYLIKTRGQQVTLSCSPISGHRSVSWYQQTPGQGLQFLFEYFSETQRNKGNFPGRFSGRQFSNSRSEMNVSTLELGDSALYLCASSPAVGGSPLHFGNGTRLTVT.

This sequence joins TRBV30 and TRBJ2-7; 11 bases are shared with TRBD1. The CDR3 runs 17 residues. V lost 1 base to trimming and J lost 1 base; unmatched junction nucleotides: 9. The germline gives CDR1 GTSNPN, CDR2 SVGIG (reference sequence). The CDR3 DNA reads as TGTGCCTGGAGTGGGGGTACCCGGGACAGGGGGTCCTACGAGCAGTACTTC. This sequence encodes CAWSGGTRDRGSYEQYF.

The table lists this clonotype with a few counts. This may arise from a read error, as a much more abundant clone is one base away. The J gene is TRBJ2-5, the V gene TRBV13; D is perhaps TRBD1 (6 bases). Germline loops: CDR1 PRHDT, CDR2 FYEKMQ (reference sequence). There are 16 residues in the CDR3. Here the CDR3 reads CASSSEGHRSSGTKYF. DNA for the CDR3: TGTGCCAGCAGTTCAGAGGGACACCGGTCCTCGGGGACCAAGTACTTC.

This clonotype was observed at least ten times. This rearrangement joins TRBV6-5 to TRBJ1-6, with 9 nucleotides matching TRBD1. V was pared by 0 bases and J by 10 bases, with 4 bases of the junction left unmatched. The CDR3 is 15 residues long. Germline loops: CDR1 MNHEY, CDR2 SVGAGI. The DNA for the CDR3 is TGTGCCAGCAGTTACTCGGGACAGGGCAAATCACCCCTCCACTTT. It specifies CASSYSGQGKSPLHF.

The V call is TRBV6-5, the J call TRBJ1-1, with 7 bases identical to TRBD1. Germline V gene data show CDR1 as MNHEY and CDR2 as SVGAGI. After removal of 2 bases from V and 7 bases from J, the junction contained 4 bases not matched to a gene. The CDR3 is 13 residues long. In DNA, the CDR3 is TGTGCCAGCAGTTACAGAGGGGGCGATGAAGCTTTCTTT. Translating gives CASSYRGGDEAFF.

This clonotype was seen repeatedly, ten times or more. The J gene is TRBJ2-5, the V gene TRBV6-5; TRBD2 agrees at 13 bases. This CDR3 has 16 residues. The V gene end was trimmed by 6 bases and the J gene end by 0 bases; junction bases not matched to a gene: 4. Germline V lookup: CDR1 MNHEY, CDR2 SVGAGI. CDR3 DNA: TGTGCCAGCAGGAGACTAGCGGGAGGAAACCAAGAGACCCAGTACTTC. Its protein product is CASRRLAGGNQETQYF.

At least ten counts were recorded for this clonotype. The rearrangement links TRBV30 to TRBJ2-7; 7 bases match TRBD1. With V trimmed by 2 bases and J by 3 bases, 1 base remained unmatched. This CDR3 comprises 12 residues. CDR1 and CDR2 from the germline V gene are GTSNPN and SVGIG (reference sequence). The CDR3 is CAWSRQGYEQYF. The CDR3 DNA is TGTGCCTGGAGTAGACAGGGCTACGAGCAGTACTTC.

The rearrangement joins TRBV15 to TRBJ2-2; D call uncertain. Germline V lookup: CDR1 LNHNV, CDR2 YYDKDF (reference sequence). This CDR3 has 13 residues. Deletions cut 5 bases from V and 1 base from J, with 5 bases between. The CDR3: CATSAENTGELFF. CDR3 in DNA: TGTGCCACCAGCGCTGAGAACACCGGGGAGCTGTTTTTT.

This clonotype was seen many times. The J gene is TRBJ1-2, the V gene TRBV28; 7 positions match TRBD1. Germline CDR1 and CDR2: MDHEN and SYDVKM. The CDR3 length is 15 residues. The V gene end was trimmed by 5 bases and the J gene end by 0 bases; junction bases not matched to a gene: 6. CDR3 in amino acids: CASSGRGTANYGYTF. CDR3 nucleotides: TGTGCCAGCAGTGGGAGGGGGACAGCTAACTATGGCTACACCTTC.

This clonotype was found many times. V and J are TRBV6-1 and TRBJ2-7; a possible D gene is TRBD2 (5 bases). The CDR3 spans 13 residues. V shed 3 bases and J shed 6 bases, with 12 bases lying between them. From germline, CDR1 is MNHNS and CDR2 SASEGT. The CDR3 reads CASSDRGTFEQYF. The CDR3 DNA sequence: TGTGCCAGCAGTGATCGGGGTACCTTCGAGCAGTACTTC.